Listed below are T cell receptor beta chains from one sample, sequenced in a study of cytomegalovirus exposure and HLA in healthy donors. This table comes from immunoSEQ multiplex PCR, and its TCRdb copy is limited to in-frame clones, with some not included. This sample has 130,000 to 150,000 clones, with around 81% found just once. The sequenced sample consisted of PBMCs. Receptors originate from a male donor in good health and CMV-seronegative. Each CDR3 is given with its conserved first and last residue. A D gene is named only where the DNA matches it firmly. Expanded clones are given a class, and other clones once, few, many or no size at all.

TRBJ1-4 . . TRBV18 TGTGCCAGCTCACCACTGGCTCCGGGGTCAACTAATGAAAAACTGTTTTTT CASSPLAPGSTNEKLFF
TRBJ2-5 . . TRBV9 TGTGCCAGCAGCCCAGGAGGGGGGGGGTCCCAAGAGACCCAGTACTTC CASSPGGGGSQETQYF
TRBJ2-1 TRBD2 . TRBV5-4 TGTGCCAGCAGCACGATCGCTAGCGGACTTCTAGAGCAGTTCTTC CASSTIASGLLEQFF
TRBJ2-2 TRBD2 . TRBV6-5 TGTGCCAGCAGCCGTGGACTAGCGGGAGCCGGGGAGCTGTTTTTT CASSRGLAGAGELFF
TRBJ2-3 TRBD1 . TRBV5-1 TGCGCCAGCCTACCGGGACGACAGGGTGGTACAGATACGCAGTATTTT CASLPGRQGGTDTQYF
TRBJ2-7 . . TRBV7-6 TGTGCCAGCAGCCTGGGGGAGGGGGCCTACGAGCAGTACTTC CASSLGEGAYEQYF
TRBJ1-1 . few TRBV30 TGTGCCTGGAGTCCCGGGAACACTGAAGCTTTCTTT CAWSPGNTEAFF
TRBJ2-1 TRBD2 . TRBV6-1 TGTGCCAGCATGGGGCTAGCGGGAGTCTCTGAGCAGTTCTTC CASMGLAGVSEQFF
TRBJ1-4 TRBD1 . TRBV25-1 TGTGCCAGCACGAAAGGACAGGGCCTTAATGAAAAACTGTTTTTT CASTKGQGLNEKLFF
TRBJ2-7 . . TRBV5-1 TGCGCCAGCAGCTCCCCCCGAGGCAGGGTGATCTACGAGCAGTACTTC CASSSPRGRVIYEQYF
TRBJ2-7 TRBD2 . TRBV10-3 TGTGCCATCAGTGAGTCGGTACTAGCGGGAGGGCCAGGAAACTACGAGCAGTACTTC CAISESVLAGGPGNYEQYF
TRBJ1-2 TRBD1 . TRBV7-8 TGTGCCAGCAGCCAACAGGGGGGGCTTGGCTACACCTTC CASSQQGGLGYTF
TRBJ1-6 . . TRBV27 TGTGCCAGCAGTTTAGGCCCAGGGACACCCCTCCACTTT CASSLGPGTPLHF
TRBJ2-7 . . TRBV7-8 TGTGCCAGCAGCTTAGAGTCTGCGACAGGACTCAACACCTACGAGCAGTACTTC CASSLESATGLNTYEQYF
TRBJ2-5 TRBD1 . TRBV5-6 TGTGCCAGCAGCTATTATGGGACAGGGAAAGAGACCCAGTACTTC CASSYYGTGKETQYF
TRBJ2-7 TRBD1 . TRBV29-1 TGCAGCGTTGGGTCTACAGGGGGGAGCTACGAGCAGTACTTC CSVGSTGGSYEQYF
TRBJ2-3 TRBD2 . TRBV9 TGTTCCAGCAGCCCACGGACTAGCGGGGGGGTTACGCAGTATTTT CSSSPRTSGGVTQYF
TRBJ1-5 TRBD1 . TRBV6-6 TGTGCCAGCAGTCAGGCGTCAGGGGGGCAGCCCCAGCATTTT CASSQASGGQPQHF
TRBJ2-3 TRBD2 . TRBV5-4 TGTGCCAGCAGCCCATCACGACTGACTAGCGGGGATACGCAGTATTTT CASSPSRLTSGDTQYF
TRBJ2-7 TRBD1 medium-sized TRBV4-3 TGCGCCAGCAGCCAAGGGACAGGGTGGGACTACGAGCAGTACTTC CASSQGTGWDYEQYF
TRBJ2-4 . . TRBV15 TGTGCCACCAGCAGAGAGGTCCTAGTCAACTTTCGGAACATTCAGTACTTC CATSREVLVNFRNIQYF
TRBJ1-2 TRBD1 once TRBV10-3 TGTGCCATCAGTGAAGTACAGGGGTCTGGCTACACCTTC CAISEVQGSGYTF
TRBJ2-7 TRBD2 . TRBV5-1 TGCGCCAGCAGCTTGGAGGGCCTAGCGGGAGCTTACGAGCAGTACTTC CASSLEGLAGAYEQYF
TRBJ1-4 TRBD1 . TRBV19 TGTGCCAGTAGTGCCCGACAGGGTGGAAGTGAAAAACTGTTTTTT CASSARQGGSEKLFF
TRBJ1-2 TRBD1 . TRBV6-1 TGTGCCAGCTCCAGGGGGCCAAACTACTATGGCTACACCTTC CASSRGPNYYGYTF
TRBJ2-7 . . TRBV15 TGTGCCACCAGCAGAGCGGTTAGCACCTACGAGCAGTACTTC CATSRAVSTYEQYF
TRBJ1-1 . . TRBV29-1 TGCAGCGGTCGGGACACTGAAGCTTTCTTT CSGRDTEAFF
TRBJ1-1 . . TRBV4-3 TGCGCCAGCAGCCAAGATGGCCAGCGGGATGAAGCTTTCTTT CASSQDGQRDEAFF
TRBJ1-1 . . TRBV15 TGTGCCACCAGCAGAGATCTACCAAACACTGAAGCTTTCTTT CATSRDLPNTEAFF
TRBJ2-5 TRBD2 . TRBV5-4 TGTGCCAGCGGGCTTGGGGGGGTAGTCGAGACCCAGTACTTC CASGLGGVVETQYF
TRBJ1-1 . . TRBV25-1 TGTGCCAGCAGCCGGGGGGGGAACACTGAAGCTTTCTTT CASSRGGNTEAFF
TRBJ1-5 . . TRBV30 TGTGCCTGGAGTCGGGCAGGGGCCAATCAGCCCCAGCATTTT CAWSRAGANQPQHF
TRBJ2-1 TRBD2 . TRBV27 TGTGCCAGCAGTTTATGGGGGACTAGCGTCGATGAGCAGTTCTTC CASSLWGTSVDEQFF
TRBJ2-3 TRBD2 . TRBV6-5 TGTGCCACGACTCGGGGGGGTATAGATACGCAGTATTTT CATTRGGIDTQYF
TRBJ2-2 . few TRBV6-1 TGTGCCAGCAGTGCTGACAGCCGTATGTTAACCGGGGAGCTGTTTTTT CASSADSRMLTGELFF
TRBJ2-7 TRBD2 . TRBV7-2 TGTGCCAGCAGCCCGGGGGGGAGCCTAAAAATCTACGAGCAGTACTTC CASSPGGSLKIYEQYF
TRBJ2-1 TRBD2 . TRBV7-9 TGTTCCAGCGGCTCGCAGACTAGCGGGAGGGCCGGGCGTGAGCAGTTCTTC CSSGSQTSGRAGREQFF
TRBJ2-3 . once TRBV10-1 TGCGCCAGCAGTGACGAGCGGGCTAAGAGGGATACGCAGTATTTT CASSDERAKRDTQYF
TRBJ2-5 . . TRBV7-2 TGTGCCAGCAGCTTAGGCGGGTTAGAGACCCAGTACTTC CASSLGGLETQYF
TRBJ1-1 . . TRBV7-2 TGTGCCAGCAGCTTATATAGGGGGAGCACTGAAGCTTTCTTT CASSLYRGSTEAFF
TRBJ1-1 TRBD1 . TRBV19 TGTGCCAGTAGTATGGGGACAGCCTTGGCTTTCTTT CASSMGTALAFF
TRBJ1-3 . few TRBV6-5 TGTGCCAGCACGCTAGACAGCTCTCTGATTGGCACCATATATTTT CASTLDSSLIGTIYF
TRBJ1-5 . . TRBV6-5 TGTGCCAGCAGTAGAGGGGGAGGGGTGCAGCCCCAGCATTTT CASSRGGGVQPQHF